Each of the 13 T cell receptor beta chains below was sequenced from the same sample in a study of CD8 T cells in ankylosing spondylitis. TCRdb fed the 5' RACE reads into MiXCR, producing one record per CDR3 protein. In the table there are 150,000 to 200,000 distinct CDR3 sequences, about 18% of which are singletons. The source material was blood, either unsorted or a sorted T cell fraction (not recorded which). The source of these receptors is a male donor with ankylosing spondylitis or in good health (not recorded which).

As regards this clonotype: This may come from a read error, since a much larger clone is one base off. The chain joins TRBV12-3 or TRBV12-4 to TRBJ2-2, with D perhaps matching TRBD2 (5 bases). The CDR3 covers 15 residues. The CDR3 nucleotides are TGTGCCAGCAGTCCGCGGGCGGGCCAGACCGGGGAGCTGCTTTTT. Protein sequence: CASSPRAGQTGELLF.

This clonotype was seen a handful of times. The CDR3 region is CAISESTSGDADTQYF. DNA for the CDR3: TGTGCCATCAGTGAGTCGACCAGCGGGGACGCAGATACGCAGTATTTT. This sequence joins TRBV10-3 and TRBJ2-3; TRBD2 matches 7 bases. The CDR3 is made up of 16 amino acids. Germline trimming cut 0 bases from V and 4 bases from J; bases unmatched to any gene: 7. Germline-derived CDR1 and CDR2 are ENHRY and SYGVKD.

This clonotype showed up many times. This chain joins TRBV29-1 and TRBJ2-3; maybe TRBD1 (6 bases). Germline CDR1 reads SQVTM; CDR2 reads ANQGSEA. The CDR3 runs to 12 residues. Trimming removed 1 base from V and 4 bases from J, with 6 bases in between. The CDR3 bases are TGCAGCGTTGAAGCAGGGGCAGATACGCAGTATTTT. This sequence encodes CSVEAGADTQYF.

There are a few counts of this clonotype. This rearrangement joins TRBV14 to TRBJ1-5; D unresolved. This CDR3 region has 12 residues. Germline CDR1 SGHDN, CDR2 FVKESK. The germline V and J ends were trimmed by 4 bases and 7 bases, with 8 bases remaining between them. The CDR3 coding sequence is TGTGCCAGCAGCCTCCCTGGGCAGCCCCAGCATTTT. Translated, it gives CASSLPGQPQHF.

This clonotype was counted many times. The chain joins TRBV5-1 to TRBJ2-3, with 7 positions matching TRBD2. CDR1 and CDR2 from the germline V gene are SGHRS and YFSETQ. Trimming at V came to 7 bases and at J to 1 base, leaving 9 bases not matched to a gene. The CDR3 totals 15 residues. This CDR3 reads CASGPAGVRTDTQYF. As DNA, the CDR3 is TGCGCCAGCGGACCCGCGGGGGTGCGCACAGATACGCAGTATTTT.

This clonotype was seen a handful of times. The V call is TRBV29-1, the J call TRBJ2-7; D is possibly TRBD2 (6 bases). Between the trimmed V and J ends, which lost 2 bases and 3 bases, there was a span of 11 bases. In germline, CDR1 is SQVTM, CDR2 ANQGSEA. CDR3 length: 13 amino acids. The CDR3 DNA reads as TGCAGCGTTGAATTGGCGGGAAACTACGAGCAGTACTTC. As protein: CSVELAGNYEQYF.

This chain uses TRBV14 with TRBJ1-1, with 8 bases lining up with TRBD1. With V trimmed by 4 bases and J by 2 bases, 9 bases remained unmatched. The CDR3 extends over 16 amino acids. CDR1 and CDR2 (germline): SGHDN, FVKESK. CDR3 amino acids: CASSRTGGVLNTEAFF. In DNA, the CDR3 is TGTGCCAGCAGCCGTACAGGGGGTGTATTAAACACTGAAGCTTTCTTT.

This clonotype has ten or more counts. The rearrangement links TRBV20-1 to TRBJ2-1; 14 bases fit TRBD2. J lost 6 bases, V lost 4 bases, and 2 bases had no gene match. The length of the CDR3 is 14 residues. Germline V gene data show CDR1 as DFQATT and CDR2 as SNEGSKA (reference sequence). The CDR3 reads CSAKGLAGVNEQFF. The DNA of the CDR3 is TGCAGTGCTAAGGGACTAGCGGGAGTCAATGAGCAGTTCTTC.

The chain joins TRBV20-1 to TRBJ2-2; D unclear. CDR1 is DFQATT and CDR2 is SNEGSKA in the germline V gene (reference sequence). The CDR3 is made up of 13 amino acids. V lost 2 bases, J lost 3 bases, and 7 bases lay in between. CDR3 sequence: CSARPTYTGELFF. For the CDR3, the DNA is TGCAGTGCTAGACCCACGTACACCGGGGAGCTGTTTTTT.

This clonotype showed up just a few times. The chain is built from TRBV12-3 or TRBV12-4 and TRBJ2-7, with TRBD1 identical over 8 bases. The CDR3 sequence is 14 residues long. The V and J ends lost 5 bases and 3 bases, in that order; junction bases with no gene match: 6. CDR3 bases: TGTGCCAGCAGTACACAGGGGGGAGGCTACGAGCAGTACTTC. Translating gives CASSTQGGGYEQYF.

Many counts were recorded for this clonotype. J is TRBJ2-7 and V is TRBV12-3 or TRBV12-4; 7 nucleotides match TRBD1. CDR3 length equals 14 residues. Trimming took 5 bases from V and 5 from J; bases not matched to a gene: 9. CDR3 nucleotide sequence: TGTGCCAGCAGTCCGCGACAGGGTACCCACGAGCAGTACTTC. Its translation: CASSPRQGTHEQYF.

Regarding this clonotype: A junction end diverges from the germline sequence, so it may reflect a read error. V and J are TRBV28 and TRBJ2-7; D is undetermined. The CDR3 loop spans 11 amino acids. The germline CDR1 and CDR2 sequences are MDHEN and SYDVKM. CDR3 nucleotides: TGTGCCAGCACCATCGGATACGAGCAGTATTTC. This encodes CASTIGYEQYF.

This chain connects TRBV5-1 to TRBJ2-1; 10 positions match TRBD2. This CDR3 has 15 residues. CDR1 and CDR2 (germline): SGHRS, YFSETQ. V lost 0 bases, J lost 7 bases, and 4 bases stayed unmatched. CDR3 DNA: TGCGCCAGCAGCTTGGCTAGCGGGAGTATGAATGAGCAGTTCTTC. Protein product: CASSLASGSMNEQFF.